A single sample is the source of the 24 T cell receptor beta chains below, sequenced in a study of identical twins. TCRdb re-called the 5' RACE reads through MiXCR, storing one row per CDR3 protein. The sample yields around 490,000 distinct CDR3 sequences, around 15% seen once. These records were also assigned to another study, of yellow fever vaccine responses in identical twins.

The sample taken for sequencing was CD4+ T cells sorted from blood. These receptors were taken from a woman aged 18-29 years in good health.

This clonotype was detected only a few times. This sequence joins TRBV6-2 or TRBV6-3 and TRBJ2-3, with TRBD1 matching 12 bases. The ends lost 6 bases at V and 2 bases at J; junction bases unmatched: 3. Germline lookup yields CDR1 MNHEY and CDR2 SVGEGT. The CDR3 contains 15 residues. Here the CDR3 DNA reads TGTGCCAGCAGACGGGACAGGGGGCCCACAGATACGCAGTATTTT. Its translation: CASRRDRGPTDTQYF.

The chain has TRBV4-2 and TRBJ2-1, with 13 bases that match TRBD2. Germline trimming cut 5 bases from V and 4 bases from J; bases unmatched to any gene: 14. Germline CDR1 reads LGHNA; CDR2 reads YNFKEQ. This CDR3 has 19 amino acids. The CDR3 protein is CASSNGRLRLAGGYNEQFF. The CDR3 region has the DNA TGTGCCAGCAGCAACGGCCGGTTGAGACTAGCGGGAGGTTACAATGAGCAGTTCTTC.

The genes are TRBV28 and TRBJ2-1, with 9 bases identical to TRBD1. CDR1 and CDR2 (germline): MDHEN, SYDVKM. This CDR3 spans 14 amino acids. V gave up 5 bases and J gave up 8 bases; unmatched junction bases: 7. The CDR3 region is CASSDRDRVHEQFF. The CDR3 bases are TGTGCCAGCAGTGACCGGGACAGGGTGCATGAGCAGTTCTTC.

This clonotype has a handful of counts. The V call is TRBV24-1, the J call TRBJ1-1, with D hard to call. The ends were cut back, 5 bases at V and 1 base at J, with 4 bases in the middle. This CDR3 contains 12 residues. Germline V gene data show CDR1 as KGHDR and CDR2 as SFDVKD. In DNA, the CDR3 is TGTGCCACCAGTGGCAGGAACACTGAAGCTTTCTTT. It codes for CATSGRNTEAFF.

V gene TRBV29-1 combines with J gene TRBJ2-7; 9 nucleotides match TRBD2. CDR3 length equals 14 residues. V was pared by 4 bases and J by 0 bases, with 4 bases of the junction left unmatched. Germline V lookup: CDR1 SQVTM, CDR2 ANQGSEA. The CDR3 bases are TGCAGCGTTGGAGTTAGCGGGAGCTCCTACGAGCAGTACTTC. Residues: CSVGVSGSSYEQYF.

This clonotype was seen only once. This chain links TRBV27 with TRBJ2-1, with 8 positions matching TRBD2. V dropped 5 bases and J dropped 5; count of bases not matched to a gene: 8. Germline V gene data show CDR1 as MNHEY and CDR2 as SMNVEV (reference sequence). The CDR3 has 15 amino acids. The CDR3 DNA reads as TGTGCCAGCAGTCCCCGATATAGCGGGGACAATGAGCAGTTCTTC. Translated: CASSPRYSGDNEQFF.

This CDR3 reads CASSLGGSGPLNTQYF. Written as DNA, the CDR3 is TGTGCCAGCAGCTTAGGAGGTAGCGGGCCCCTCAATACGCAGTATTTT. The J gene is TRBJ2-3, the V gene TRBV7-2; 7 nucleotides line up with TRBD2. Germline CDR1 and CDR2: SGHTA and FQGNSA. Trimming cost V 1 base and J 7 bases; bases outside gene matches: 11. The CDR3 is 16 residues long. The full variable domain, rest sourced from reference TRBV7-2 and TRBJ2-3, is GAGVSQSPSNKVTEKGKDVELRCDPISGHTALYWYRQSLGQGLEFLIYFQGNSAPDKSGLPSDRFSAERTGGSVSTLTIQRTQQEDSAVYLCASSLGGSGPLNTQYFGPGTRLTVL.

In this sample, this clonotype turned up a few times. The V call is TRBV20-1, the J call TRBJ2-3; D perhaps matches TRBD1 (5 bases). Per germline, CDR1 DFQATT and CDR2 SNEGSKA (reference sequence). The V and J ends lost 2 bases and 6 bases respectively, with 9 bases between them. This CDR3 is 12 amino acids long. The CDR3, as DNA: TGCAGTGCTAGATGGGGCGCGGATACGCAGTATTTT. Protein sequence: CSARWGADTQYF.

This clonotype came up a few times. The chain uses TRBV20-1 and TRBJ2-1, with D hard to call. The germline V gene encodes CDR1 DFQATT and CDR2 SNEGSKA (reference sequence). V was shortened by 0 bases and J by 3 bases, with 9 bases between the two germline ends. This CDR3 is 14 amino acids long. CDR3: CSARDLDLYNEQFF. The DNA for the CDR3 is TGCAGTGCTAGAGATTTGGACCTCTACAATGAGCAGTTCTTC.

This chain joins TRBV19 and TRBJ2-5; 9 bases fit TRBD1. The length of the CDR3 is 13 residues. Germline V gene lookup returns CDR1 LNHDA and CDR2 SQIVND (reference sequence). Germline trimming cut 6 bases from V and 4 bases from J; bases unmatched to any gene: 3. CDR3 sequence (DNA): TGTGCCAGTAGATCGGGACAGGGAGAGACCCAGTACTTC. As protein: CASRSGQGETQYF. The full variable domain, in which reference TRBV19 and TRBJ2-5 provide the parts outside the CDR3, is DGGITQSPKYLFRKEGQNVTLSCEQNLNHDAMYWYRQDPGQGLRLIYYSQIVNDFQKGDIAEGYSVSREKKESFPLTVTSAQKNPTAFYLCASRSGQGETQYFGPGTRLLVL.

This clonotype was found many times. The rearrangement uses TRBV20-1 and TRBJ2-2; TRBD2 matches 12 bases. CDR1 is DFQATT and CDR2 is SNEGSKA in the germline V gene (reference sequence). Trimming cost V 7 bases and J 6 bases; bases outside gene matches: 9. This CDR3 spans 15 amino acids. CDR3: CSVKTSGGGAGELFF. CDR3 in DNA: TGCAGTGTCAAGACTAGCGGGGGAGGGGCCGGGGAGCTGTTTTTT.

V is TRBV3-1 and J is TRBJ2-3; D is possibly TRBD1 (5 bases). V was cut by 3 bases and J by 0 bases, with 7 bases left in between. Germline CDR1 is LGHDT and CDR2 is YNNKEL (reference sequence). This CDR3 contains 14 residues. CDR3 protein: CASSHDRSTDTQYF. CDR3 DNA: TGTGCCAGCAGCCACGACAGAAGCACAGATACGCAGTATTTT.

The J gene is TRBJ1-3, the V gene TRBV2; D gene uncertain. The CDR3 runs 14 residues. Germline V lookup: CDR1 SNHLY, CDR2 FYNNEI. The V end lost 2 bases, the J end lost 1 base, and 6 bases lay between the germline ends. The CDR3 DNA is TGTGCCAGCAGTGAACAAGGATCTGGAAACACCATATATTTT. Translation gives CASSEQGSGNTIYF.

This rearrangement joins TRBV12-3 or TRBV12-4 to TRBJ2-5; 10 nucleotides align to TRBD1. V was clipped by 8 bases and J by 1 base; unmatched bases: 10. The length of the CDR3 is 16 residues. CDR3 region: CASCLYGDRGQETQYF. CDR3 in DNA: TGTGCCAGCTGCCTGTATGGGGACAGGGGCCAAGAGACCCAGTACTTC.

This clonotype occurred a few times. In DNA form, the CDR3 reads TGCGCCAGCAGCTTGCCGACAGGGTTGAGCACTGAAGCTTTCTTT. Its protein product is CASSLPTGLSTEAFF. The rearrangement joins TRBV5-1 to TRBJ1-1; TRBD1 agrees at 7 bases. This CDR3 comprises 15 residues. The V segment lost 1 base and the J segment 4 bases; nucleotides outside the gene matches: 7. Germline V gives CDR1 SGHRS, CDR2 YFSETQ.

In this sample, this clonotype turned up a few times. This chain links TRBV10-3 with TRBJ2-7; D perhaps matches TRBD2 (6 bases). Trimming took 6 bases from V and 4 from J, leaving 19 bases between them. From germline, CDR1 is ENHRY and CDR2 SYGVKD. The CDR3 consists of 15 residues. Here the CDR3 reads CAIRISILADYEQYF. The CDR3 DNA sequence: TGTGCCATCAGAATTTCTATCTTAGCGGATTACGAGCAGTACTTC.

The V and J genes are TRBV12-3 or TRBV12-4 and TRBJ2-7; the D gene is possibly TRBD1 (5 bases). The germline V and J ends were trimmed by 9 bases and 3 bases, with 12 bases remaining between them. CDR3 length equals 12 residues. Written as DNA, the CDR3 is TGTGCCAGGTGGACAAGCTGCTACGAGCAGTACGTC. It codes for CARWTSCYEQYV.

This clonotype was picked up many times. V usage is TRBV14 and J usage is TRBJ2-7; D is unresolved. Per the germline V gene, CDR1 is SGHDN and CDR2 is FVKESK. V lost 1 base and J lost 6, with 10 bases in between. The CDR3 consists of 13 residues. The CDR3 sequence: CASSQARSGEQYF. CDR3 nucleotides: TGTGCCAGCAGCCAAGCCCGCTCGGGCGAGCAGTACTTC.

V gene TRBV24-1 combines with J gene TRBJ2-2; the match to TRBD1 covers 10 bases. V trimming: 5 bases; J trimming: 1 base; junction bases outside the gene matches: 9. CDR1 and CDR2 (germline): KGHDR, SFDVKD. The CDR3 is 18 amino acids. The CDR3 DNA reads as TGTGCCACCAGTGCCCAGGACAGGGGGTGGAAGAACACCGGGGAGCTGTTTTTT. The encoded protein is CATSAQDRGWKNTGELFF.

In its sample, this clonotype was seen many times. The CDR3 region is CASSLRSGQGYNEQFF. The CDR3 coding sequence is TGTGCCAGCAGCCTACGATCCGGACAGGGCTACAATGAGCAGTTCTTC. The chain is built from TRBV3-1 and TRBJ2-1; 8 bases match TRBD1. The CDR3 runs to 16 residues. Per germline, CDR1 LGHDT and CDR2 YNNKEL (reference sequence). Trimming at V came to 4 bases and at J to 3 bases, leaving 8 bases not matched to a gene.

This clonotype has more than one count but fewer than ten. The rearrangement joins TRBV20-1 to TRBJ2-1, with D possibly matching TRBD2 (7 bases). This CDR3 has 14 amino acids. Trimming left V 3 bases short and J 9 bases short, with 18 bases between. CDR1 is DFQATT and CDR2 is SNEGSKA in the germline V gene (reference sequence). CDR3 residues: CSASLWGGRPEQFF. CDR3 coding DNA: TGCAGTGCTAGCCTGTGGGGGGGCCGTCCTGAGCAGTTCTTC.

This chain joins TRBV12-3 or TRBV12-4 and TRBJ2-1, with a tentative D call TRBD1 (6 bases). Trimming took 4 bases from V and 1 from J, leaving 11 bases between them. The CDR3 is 15 amino acids. The CDR3 here is CASSSQGLSYNEQFF. The CDR3 DNA reads as TGTGCCAGCAGTTCACAGGGTCTTTCCTACAATGAGCAGTTCTTC.

The chain combines TRBV7-2 with TRBJ2-7; maybe TRBD1 (5 bases). Trimming removed 0 bases from V and 3 bases from J, with 9 bases in between. Germline CDR1 SGHTA, CDR2 FQGNSA. The CDR3 is made up of 14 amino acids. This CDR3 is CASSLATARYEQYF. The CDR3 nucleotides read TGTGCCAGCAGCTTAGCGACAGCTCGCTACGAGCAGTACTTC.

This clonotype was detected a few times. The chain joins TRBV2 to TRBJ1-4; D gene uncertain. CDR1 and CDR2 from the germline V gene are SNHLY and FYNNEI. Trimming cost V 6 bases and J 7 bases, with 12 bases left between them. The CDR3 totals 13 residues. DNA for the CDR3: TGTGCCAGCAGGGGGTTGGCTGGTGAAAAACTGTTTTTT. The encoded protein is CASRGLAGEKLFF.